These 9 T cell receptor beta chains share one sample of origin, sequenced in a study of blood T cell repertoires in COVID-19. Sequenced by immunoSEQ multiplex PCR; TCRdb stores in-frame clones only, minus some. The repertoire includes under 200,000 clones, almost 85% of them detected once, and around 2.7% sits in the top ten. Sequencing was done on a sample of peripheral blood. The receptors shown here come from a woman of 80 years or more with COVID-19, enrolled during active disease.

This sequence joins TRBV7-2 and TRBJ2-5, with TRBD2 identical over 10 bases. CDR3 length equals 15 residues. Germline V lookup: CDR1 SGHTA, CDR2 FQGNSA. Trimming at V came to 2 bases and at J to 5 bases, leaving 5 bases not matched to a gene. Here the CDR3 DNA reads TGTGCCAGCAGCTTAAACCCAGCGGGGGGGGAGACCCAGTACTTC. It specifies CASSLNPAGGETQYF.

The gene calls are TRBV2 and TRBJ2-6, with D unclear. The CDR3 loop spans 15 amino acids. CDR1 and CDR2 (germline): SNHLY, FYNNEI. The V and J ends lost 3 bases and 0 bases respectively, with 6 bases between them. The CDR3 nucleotides read TGTGCCAGCAGTGATTGGAGCTCTGGGGCCAACGTCCTGACTTTC. Amino acids: CASSDWSSGANVLTF.

The rearrangement links TRBV16 to TRBJ1-5, with D maybe TRBD1 (6 bases). The CDR3 sequence is 14 residues long. The V end was cut by 5 bases, the J end by 5 bases, with 13 bases between. Per the germline V gene, CDR1 is KGHSY and CDR2 is FQNENV. The CDR3 region is CASSVNRVDQPQHF. CDR3 nucleotides: TGTGCCAGCAGCGTAAACAGGGTTGATCAGCCCCAGCATTTT.

The chain joins TRBV27 to TRBJ2-1; 10 nucleotides line up with TRBD2. After removal of 5 bases from V and 9 bases from J, the junction contained 7 bases not matched to a gene. CDR3 length equals 14 residues. CDR1 and CDR2 (germline): MNHEY, SMNVEV (reference sequence). CDR3 sequence reads: CASSTSGIPTEQFF. For the CDR3, the DNA is TGTGCCAGCAGTACTAGCGGGATACCCACTGAGCAGTTCTTC.

This clone was seen a few times. The chain carries TRBV5-6 and TRBJ2-7; D is unresolved. Germline CDR1 and CDR2: SGHDT and YYEEEE. This CDR3 has 11 residues. Trimming stripped 4 bases from V and 2 bases from J, with 4 bases between. This CDR3 reads CASSLAYEQYF. CDR3 bases: TGTGCCAGCAGCCTCGCCTACGAGCAGTACTTC.

This clone showed up just a few times. The V gene is TRBV18, the J gene TRBJ2-3; 13 positions agree with TRBD2. Per germline, CDR1 KGHSH and CDR2 LQKENI. This CDR3 region has 20 residues. V shed 3 bases, J shed 0 bases, and the junction held 12 bases outside the gene matches. The CDR3 sequence is CASSPNPGLAGEESTDTQYF. The CDR3 nucleotides read TGTGCCAGCTCACCCAACCCCGGACTAGCGGGGGAGGAGAGCACAGATACGCAGTATTTT.

The genes are TRBV6-4 and TRBJ2-6; 11 positions match TRBD1. This CDR3 contains 18 residues. V was pared by 7 bases and J by 1 base, with 9 bases of the junction left unmatched. CDR1 and CDR2 (germline): MRHNA, SNTAGT. The CDR3 DNA sequence: TGTGCCAGCACTCAGTCCGGACAGGGGGCTTCTGGGGCCAACGTCCTGACTTTC. Translation: CASTQSGQGASGANVLTF.

This chain connects TRBV10-3 to TRBJ1-1; 10 nucleotides match TRBD1. Trimming cost V 7 bases and J 6 bases; bases outside gene matches: 11. CDR1 and CDR2 (germline): ENHRY, SYGVKD. CDR3 length equals 15 residues. The chain's CDR3 is CAIKVAGQGHAEAFF. The CDR3 DNA is TGTGCCATCAAAGTCGCGGGACAGGGGCACGCTGAAGCTTTCTTT.

The chain uses TRBV10-3 and TRBJ1-3; TRBD1 might be the D (5 bases). V shed 1 base and J shed 4 bases, with 11 bases lying between them. The CDR3 is made up of 15 amino acids. The germline V gene encodes CDR1 ENHRY and CDR2 SYGVKD. CDR3 loop: CAISEYGGAGNTIYF. The CDR3 DNA is TGTGCCATCAGTGAGTACGGAGGGGCCGGAAACACCATATATTTT.